The 19 T cell receptor beta chains listed next were all sequenced from one sample in a study of OX40 agonist ivuxolimab in advanced cancers. Data came from immunoSEQ multiplex PCR; TCRdb stores just in-frame clones and leaves some out. The data contain roughly 72,000 clones, 81% of them singletons. The material was CD4+ or CD8+ T cells sorted from blood, obtained in a trial of the OX40 agonist ivuxolimab. The origin of the receptors is an adult with an advanced solid tumor such as melanoma, head and neck, liver or kidney cancer.

The CDR3 region has the DNA TGTGCCAGCTCACTGGCGGGACGAACCTACGAGCAGTACTTC. It specifies CASSLAGRTYEQYF. The chain has TRBV18 and TRBJ2-7; tentative D call: TRBD2 (6 bases). The CDR3 spans 14 residues. The germline V gene has CDR1 KGHSH and CDR2 LQKENI. V lost 4 bases, J lost 2 bases, and 12 bases lay in between.

This rearrangement joins TRBV7-2 to TRBJ1-3; D not certain. V gave up 5 bases and J gave up 4 bases, with 9 bases separating them. Germline V gives CDR1 SGHTA, CDR2 FQGNSA. This CDR3 region has 13 residues. Here the CDR3 DNA reads TGTGCCAGCAGCAACTCGCGGGGAAACACCATATATTTT. Protein: CASSNSRGNTIYF. Together with reference TRBV7-2 and TRBJ1-3, the CDR3 gives the full variable domain: GAGVSQSPSNKVTEKGKDVELRCDPISGHTALYWYRQSLGQGLEFLIYFQGNSAPDKSGLPSDRFSAERTGGSVSTLTIQRTQQEDSAVYLCASSNSRGNTIYFGEGSWLTVV.

The chain is built from TRBV7-2 and TRBJ1-2; 11 nucleotides align to TRBD1. Germline V gene lookup returns CDR1 SGHTA and CDR2 FQGNSA. The CDR3 totals 16 residues. The V segment lost 7 bases and the J segment 7 bases; nucleotides outside the gene matches: 14. The DNA for the CDR3 is TGTGCCAGCACAAGCCGGTTGAGGACAGGGGGCTTTGGCTACACCTTC. This sequence encodes CASTSRLRTGGFGYTF.

The chain's CDR3 is CASSSSKYEQYF. Written as DNA, the CDR3 is TGTGCCAGCAGTTCCTCGAAATACGAGCAGTACTTC. The genes are TRBV28 and TRBJ2-7; no clear D gene. Trimming stripped 4 bases from V and 4 bases from J, with 8 bases between. CDR1 MDHEN and CDR2 SYDVKM come from the germline V gene. The CDR3 is 12 residues long. Based on the CDR3 plus reference TRBV28 and TRBJ2-7, the full variable domain is DVKVTQSSRYLVKRTGEKVFLECVQDMDHENMFWYRQDPGLGLRLIYFSYDVKMKEKGDIPEGYSVSREKKERFSLILESASTNQTSMYLCASSSSKYEQYFGPGTRLTVT.

The rearrangement joins TRBV6-5 to TRBJ2-1; D might be TRBD2 (5 bases). CDR3 length: 14 amino acids. Trimming removed 5 bases at V and 10 bases at J, with 18 bases between. The germline V gene has CDR1 MNHEY and CDR2 SVGAGI. The CDR3 protein is CASSRPGSRGEQFF. The DNA of the CDR3 is TGTGCCAGCAGTCGACCCGGGTCCCGAGGGGAGCAGTTCTTC.

The chain has TRBV6-1 and TRBJ1-1, with D perhaps matching TRBD1 (5 bases). Germline values: CDR1 MNHNS, CDR2 SASEGT. The CDR3 covers 14 residues. Trimming took off 5 bases at V and 5 bases at J, with 15 bases between the two ends. The CDR3 nucleotides read TGTGCCAGCAGTCTCCGGGACGGGGGAACTGAAGCTTTCTTT. Its translation is CASSLRDGGTEAFF.

The gene calls are TRBV10-3 and TRBJ1-5, with no clear D. Trimming pared 1 base from V and 6 bases from J, leaving 4 bases between. The CDR3 is made up of 12 amino acids. Germline lookup yields CDR1 ENHRY and CDR2 SYGVKD. CDR3 amino acids: CAISEYSQPQHF. For the CDR3, the DNA is TGTGCCATCAGTGAGTACAGTCAGCCCCAGCATTTT.

V usage is TRBV6-6 and J usage is TRBJ2-7, with TRBD1 as a possible D gene (9 bases). V gave up 0 bases and J gave up 6 bases, with 18 bases separating them. From germline, CDR1 is MNHNY and CDR2 SVGAGI (reference sequence). The CDR3 consists of 16 residues. CDR3 nucleotides: TGTGCCAGCAGTTACTCCGGGGGGGACAGGGTCATCGAGCAGTACTTC. It codes for CASSYSGGDRVIEQYF.

CDR3 DNA sequence: TGTGCCTGGACGGGACGTTCATTTATGAACACTGAAGCTTTCTTT. It yields the protein CAWTGRSFMNTEAFF. The genes are TRBV30 and TRBJ1-1; perhaps TRBD1 as D (5 bases). This CDR3 comprises 15 residues. Between the trimmed V and J ends, which lost 4 bases and 0 bases, there was a span of 15 bases. In germline, CDR1 is GTSNPN, CDR2 SVGIG (reference sequence).

The chain has TRBV5-4 and TRBJ2-5; unclear D gene. The CDR3 is 15 amino acids. V shed 3 bases and J shed 4 bases, with 16 bases lying between them. Looked up from germline, CDR1 is SGHNT and CDR2 is YYREEE (reference sequence). CDR3 amino acids: CASSSPTGPSETQYF. DNA for the CDR3: TGTGCCAGCAGCTCTCCGACTGGACCATCAGAGACCCAGTACTTC.

This sequence joins TRBV12-5 and TRBJ1-1, with 7 bases fitting TRBD1. The CDR3 extends over 14 amino acids. J lost 3 bases, V lost 7 bases, and 8 bases had no gene match. CDR1 and CDR2 from the germline V gene are LGHNT and FRNRAP. In DNA, the CDR3 is TGTGCTAGTGCACCGACAGGGAGGTACACTGAAGCTTTCTTT. This codes for CASAPTGRYTEAFF. Full variable domain (rest looked up from reference TRBV12-5 and TRBJ1-1): DARVTQTPRHKVTEMGQEVTMRCQPILGHNTVFWYRQTMMQGLELLAYFRNRAPLDDSGMPKDRFSAEMPDATLATLKIQPSEPRDSAVYFCASAPTGRYTEAFFGQGTRLTVV.

V and J are TRBV9 and TRBJ2-2; D uncertain. CDR1 and CDR2 from the germline V gene are SGDLS and YYNGEE. This CDR3 is built from 19 residues. V lost 0 bases, J lost 1 base, and 19 bases lay in between. The CDR3 sequence is CASSVGVGRYLENTGELFF. Written as DNA, the CDR3 is TGTGCCAGCAGCGTAGGGGTAGGGCGCTATCTTGAGAACACCGGGGAGCTGTTTTTT. The entire variable domain, with the rest obtained from reference TRBV9 and TRBJ2-2, is as follows: DSGVTQTPKHLITATGQRVTLRCSPRSGDLSVYWYQQSLDQGLQFLIQYYNGEERAKGNILERFSAQQFPDLHSELNLSSLELGDSALYFCASSVGVGRYLENTGELFFGEGSRLTVL.

The rearrangement links TRBV5-6 to TRBJ2-7; no definite D call. The CDR3 is 16 residues long. Germline V gene sequence: CDR1 SGHDT, CDR2 YYEEEE. V was shortened by 5 bases and J by 0 bases, with 18 bases between the two germline ends. In nucleotides, the CDR3 is TGTGCCAGCAGGAACCATGGTACAGCTACCTCCTACGAGCAGTACTTC. Translated, it gives CASRNHGTATSYEQYF.

This sequence joins TRBV7-2 and TRBJ2-7; possibly TRBD1 or TRBD2 for D (6 bases each). There are 16 residues in the CDR3. The ends were cut back, 0 bases at V and 5 bases at J, with 17 bases in the middle. The germline V gene has CDR1 SGHTA and CDR2 FQGNSA. The CDR3 region is CASSLAALRGADEQYF. The CDR3 nucleotides read TGTGCCAGCAGCTTAGCGGCGTTGAGGGGGGCGGACGAGCAGTACTTC.

The V and J genes are TRBV4-1 and TRBJ1-5; tentative D call: TRBD1 (5 bases). Per the germline V gene, CDR1 is MGHRA and CDR2 is YSYEKL. The CDR3 contains 14 residues. Trimming stripped 0 bases from V and 7 bases from J, with 10 bases between. CDR3 nucleotide sequence: TGCGCCAGCAGCCAAGATGGTAGGGACCAGCCCCAGCATTTT. Amino acid sequence: CASSQDGRDQPQHF.

A remark on this clone: Compared with germline, one end of the junction differs, possibly owing to a read error. The rearrangement joins TRBV7-7 to TRBJ2-7, with 7 bases fitting TRBD2. CDR3 length: 14 amino acids. Germline CDR1 reads SSHAT; CDR2 reads FNYEAQ (reference sequence). This CDR3 is CASSLGRGSREQYF. DNA of the CDR3: TGTGCTAGCAGCTTAGGGCGGGGGTCTAGGGAGCAGTACTTC.

The rearrangement uses TRBV5-1 and TRBJ2-7; D is unclear. Deletions cut 0 bases from V and 2 bases from J, with 12 bases between. The CDR3 has 15 amino acids. Germline CDR1 reads SGHRS; CDR2 reads YFSETQ. In DNA form, the CDR3 reads TGCGCCAGCAGCTTGGCCGGTGGGAAGCCCTACGAGCAGTACTTC. It is translated as CASSLAGGKPYEQYF.

The chain uses TRBV11-3 and TRBJ1-2; 7 positions agree with TRBD1. Unmatched junction bases numbered 10, after V lost 1 base and J lost 8 bases. The CDR3 spans 15 residues. Germline loops: CDR1 SGHNT, CDR2 YENEEA. CDR3 protein: CASSLAQDRDRGYTF. The DNA for the CDR3 is TGTGCCAGCAGCTTAGCCCAAGACAGGGATCGGGGCTACACCTTC.

The chain is built from TRBV5-6 and TRBJ2-5; D uncertain. Germline CDR1 SGHDT, CDR2 YYEEEE. This CDR3 contains 11 residues. V was trimmed by 3 bases and J by 0 bases, leaving 0 bases between them. CDR3 DNA sequence: TGTGCCAGCAGCTACCAAGAGACCCAGTACTTC. Translation: CASSYQETQYF.